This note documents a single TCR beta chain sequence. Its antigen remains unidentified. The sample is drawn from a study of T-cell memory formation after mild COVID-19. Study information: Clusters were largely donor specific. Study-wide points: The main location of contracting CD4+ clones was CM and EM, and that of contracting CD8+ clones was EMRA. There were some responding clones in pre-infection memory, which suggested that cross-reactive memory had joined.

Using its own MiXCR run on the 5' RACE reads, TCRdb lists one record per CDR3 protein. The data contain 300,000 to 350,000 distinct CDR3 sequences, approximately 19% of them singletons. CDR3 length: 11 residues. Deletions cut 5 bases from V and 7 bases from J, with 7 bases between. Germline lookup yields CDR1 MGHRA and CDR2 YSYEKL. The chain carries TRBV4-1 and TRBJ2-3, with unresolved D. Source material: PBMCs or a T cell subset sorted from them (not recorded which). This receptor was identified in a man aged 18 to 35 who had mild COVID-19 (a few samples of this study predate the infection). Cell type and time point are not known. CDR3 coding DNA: TGCGCCAGCAGCAGCCAGCATACGCAGTATTTT. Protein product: CASSSQHTQYF.